This TCR beta chain was recorded in a study of blood T cell repertoires in COVID-19. V was clipped by 3 bases and J by 7 bases, with 19 bases between them. CDR3 length: 15 residues. Germline V CDR1 and CDR2: DFQATT, SNEGSKA (reference sequence). The protocol was immunoSEQ multiplex PCR, while the TCRdb copy is restricted to in-frame clones and leaves out a portion. The sample holds about 79,000 clones; 85% to 90% are singletons and the top ten take 14%. The V call is TRBV20-1, the J call TRBJ2-1; perhaps TRBD2 as D (6 bases). The sequence derives from a man aged 70 or older with active or convalescent COVID-19. Sequenced: peripheral blood. CDR3 DNA sequence: TGCAGTGCTAGTCTCGGAGGGATAACTCTAAATGAGCAGTTCTTC. This gives the protein CSASLGGITLNEQFF.